What follows describes a single T cell receptor beta chain. CDR3 and TCR beta VDJ profiling relied on genomic DNA as the template. TCRdb passed the reads through MiXCR, listing each CDR3 protein once. Of 150,000 to 200,000 distinct CDR3 sequences listed, 65% to 75% were seen once; the top ten hold approximately 42%. All patients picked for sequencing had shown, by flow cytometry, an expansion of CD8+CD57+ cells. This entry belongs to a study of CD8+CD57+ T cells in acquired aplastic anemia. Germline V CDR1 and CDR2: MGHDK, SYGVNS. The length of the CDR3 is 13 residues. V was trimmed by 5 bases and J by 5 bases, leaving 12 bases between them.

Sequencing used sorted CD4+, CD8+, or CD8+CD57+ T cells (not recorded which) from PBMCs. The rearrangement uses TRBV25-1 and TRBJ2-5; D possibly corresponds to TRBD1 (6 bases). This sequence was found in a human donor with aplastic anemia. CDR3 amino acids: CASSWGPKETQYF. CDR3 bases: TGTGCCAGCAGTTGGGGGCCCAAGGAGACCCAGTACTTC.